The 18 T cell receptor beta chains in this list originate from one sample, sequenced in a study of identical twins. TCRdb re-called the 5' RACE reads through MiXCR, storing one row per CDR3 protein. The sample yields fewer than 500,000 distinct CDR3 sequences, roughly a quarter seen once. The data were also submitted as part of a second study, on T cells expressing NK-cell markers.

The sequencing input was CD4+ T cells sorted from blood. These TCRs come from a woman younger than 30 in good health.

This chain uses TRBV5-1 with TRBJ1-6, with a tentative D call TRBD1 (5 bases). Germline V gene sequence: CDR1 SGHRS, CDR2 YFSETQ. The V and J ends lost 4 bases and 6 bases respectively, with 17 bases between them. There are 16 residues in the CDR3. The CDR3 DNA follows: TGCGCCAGCAGCCGAGACAGCTACGGGGCTAATTCACCCCTCCACTTT. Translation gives CASSRDSYGANSPLHF.

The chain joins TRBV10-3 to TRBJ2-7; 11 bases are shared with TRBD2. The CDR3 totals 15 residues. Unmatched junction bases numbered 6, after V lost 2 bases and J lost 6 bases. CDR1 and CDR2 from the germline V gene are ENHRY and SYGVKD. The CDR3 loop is CAISETSGRVFEQYF. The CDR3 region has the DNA TGTGCCATCAGTGAGACTAGCGGGAGAGTTTTCGAGCAGTACTTC.

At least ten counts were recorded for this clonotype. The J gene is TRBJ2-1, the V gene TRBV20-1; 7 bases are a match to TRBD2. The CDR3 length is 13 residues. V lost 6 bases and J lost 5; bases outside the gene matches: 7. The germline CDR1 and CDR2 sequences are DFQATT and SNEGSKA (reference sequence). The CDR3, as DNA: TGCAGTGCCGGGGGGACTTATAACAATGAGCAGTTCTTC. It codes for CSAGGTYNNEQFF.

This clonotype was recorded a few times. Here the CDR3 reads CASSLTGGTGEQFF. DNA for the CDR3: TGCGCCAGCAGCCTTACTGGCGGGACGGGTGAGCAGTTCTTC. The gene calls are TRBV5-1 and TRBJ2-1, with D perhaps matching TRBD2 (6 bases). V shed 4 bases and J shed 9 bases, with 17 bases lying between them. This CDR3 has 14 residues. Germline V lookup: CDR1 SGHRS, CDR2 YFSETQ.

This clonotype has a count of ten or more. DNA for the CDR3: TGTGCCAGCAGTTATCCGGGAGTCTCCTACAATGAGCAGTTCTTC. This sequence encodes CASSYPGVSYNEQFF. The gene calls are TRBV12-3 or TRBV12-4 and TRBJ2-1; D might be TRBD2 (6 bases). This CDR3 comprises 15 residues. Trimming pared 4 bases from V and 0 bases from J, leaving 10 bases between.

The CDR3 DNA is TGCAGTGCCCCCGAGCAGGGGAGCGGGAGGGCCGGGAATGAGCAGTTCTTC. It codes for CSAPEQGSGRAGNEQFF. This chain connects TRBV20-1 to TRBJ2-1; 10 bases agree with TRBD2. V shed 6 bases and J 7 bases; nucleotides not matched to a gene: 18. This CDR3 contains 17 residues. From germline, CDR1 is DFQATT and CDR2 SNEGSKA (reference sequence).

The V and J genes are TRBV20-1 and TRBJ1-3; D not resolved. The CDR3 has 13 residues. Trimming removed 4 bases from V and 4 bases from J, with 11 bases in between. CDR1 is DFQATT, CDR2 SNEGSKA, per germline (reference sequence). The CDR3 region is CSAKSQTGNTIYF. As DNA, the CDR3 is TGCAGTGCTAAGAGCCAGACAGGAAACACCATATATTTT.

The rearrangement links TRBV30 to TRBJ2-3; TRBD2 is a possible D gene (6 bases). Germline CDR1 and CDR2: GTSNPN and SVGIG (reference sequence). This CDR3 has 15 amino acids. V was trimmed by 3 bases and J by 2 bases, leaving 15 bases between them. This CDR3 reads CAWSPSGSNTDTQYF. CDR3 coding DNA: TGTGCCTGGAGCCCGAGCGGGTCGAACACAGATACGCAGTATTTT.

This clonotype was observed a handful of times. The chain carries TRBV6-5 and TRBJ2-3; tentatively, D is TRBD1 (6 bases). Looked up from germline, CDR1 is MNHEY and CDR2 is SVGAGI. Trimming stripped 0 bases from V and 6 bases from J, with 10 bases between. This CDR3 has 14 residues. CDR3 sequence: CASSYSQGRDTQYF. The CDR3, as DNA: TGTGCCAGCAGTTACTCACAGGGAAGGGATACGCAGTATTTT.

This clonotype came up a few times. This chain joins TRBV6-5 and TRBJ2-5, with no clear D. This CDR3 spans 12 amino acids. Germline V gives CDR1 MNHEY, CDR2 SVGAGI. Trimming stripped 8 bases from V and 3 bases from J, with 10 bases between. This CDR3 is CASGWGKETQYF. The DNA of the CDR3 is TGTGCCAGCGGGTGGGGAAAAGAGACCCAGTACTTC.

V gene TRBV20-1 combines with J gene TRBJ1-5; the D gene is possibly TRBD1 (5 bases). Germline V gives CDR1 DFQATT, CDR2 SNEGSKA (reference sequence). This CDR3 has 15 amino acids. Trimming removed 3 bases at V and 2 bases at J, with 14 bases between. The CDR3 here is CSARSGTAGNQPQHF. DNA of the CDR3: TGCAGTGCTAGGAGCGGGACTGCGGGCAATCAGCCCCAGCATTTT.

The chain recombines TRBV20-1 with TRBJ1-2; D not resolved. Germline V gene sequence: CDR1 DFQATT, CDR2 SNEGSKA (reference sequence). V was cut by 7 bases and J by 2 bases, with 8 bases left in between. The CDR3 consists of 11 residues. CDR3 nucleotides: TGCAGTGGATCAGCGAACTATGGCTACACCTTC. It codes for CSGSANYGYTF.

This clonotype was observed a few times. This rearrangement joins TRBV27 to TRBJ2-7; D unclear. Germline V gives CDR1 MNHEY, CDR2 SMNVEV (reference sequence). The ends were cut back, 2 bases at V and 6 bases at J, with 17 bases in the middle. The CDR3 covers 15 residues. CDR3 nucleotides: TGTGCCAGCAGTTTACAATCTCCTGGGCGAGGCGAGCAGTACTTC. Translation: CASSLQSPGRGEQYF.

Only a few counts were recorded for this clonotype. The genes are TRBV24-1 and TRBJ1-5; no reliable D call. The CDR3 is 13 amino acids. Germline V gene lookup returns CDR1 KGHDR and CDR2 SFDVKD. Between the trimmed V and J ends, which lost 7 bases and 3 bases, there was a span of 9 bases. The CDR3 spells CATSPGVNQPQHF. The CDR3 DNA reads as TGTGCCACCAGCCCAGGAGTCAATCAGCCCCAGCATTTT.

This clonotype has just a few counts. The CDR3 loop reads CASSYGTGGGYTF. The CDR3 DNA reads as TGTGCCAGCAGTTACGGAACAGGGGGCGGCTACACCTTC. The rearrangement links TRBV6-5 to TRBJ1-2, with 9 positions matching TRBD1. This CDR3 contains 13 residues. V lost 2 bases to trimming and J lost 8 bases; unmatched junction nucleotides: 3. The germline V gene has CDR1 MNHEY and CDR2 SVGAGI.

The CDR3 nucleotides are TGCAGTGCTAGAGGAGACCTAGGTCATCAAGAGACCCAGTACTTC. As protein: CSARGDLGHQETQYF. This chain connects TRBV20-1 to TRBJ2-5; no clear D. The CDR3 contains 15 residues. Trimming took off 1 base at V and 2 bases at J, with 14 bases between the two ends. The germline V gene encodes CDR1 DFQATT and CDR2 SNEGSKA (reference sequence).

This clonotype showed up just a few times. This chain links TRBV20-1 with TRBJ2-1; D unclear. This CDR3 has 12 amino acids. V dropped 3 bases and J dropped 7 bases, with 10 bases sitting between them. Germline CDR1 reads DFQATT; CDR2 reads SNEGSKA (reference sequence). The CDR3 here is CSARGLINEQFF. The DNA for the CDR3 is TGCAGTGCTAGGGGGTTGATTAATGAGCAGTTCTTC.

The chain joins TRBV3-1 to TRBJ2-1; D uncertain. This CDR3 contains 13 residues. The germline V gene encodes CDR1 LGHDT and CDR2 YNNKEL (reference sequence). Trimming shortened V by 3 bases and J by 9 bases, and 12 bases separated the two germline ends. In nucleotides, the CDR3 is TGTGCCAGCAGCCATGCCGCTTCTTTTGAGCAGTTCTTC. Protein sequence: CASSHAASFEQFF.